This TCR beta chain was sequenced during a study of blood T cell repertoires in COVID-19. Across the whole study: Sites across the United States, Italy and Spain contributed samples from acute and convalescent COVID-19. T cells, B-cell-depleted T cells, or PBMCs provided the cDNA or gDNA that served as material.

Germline-derived CDR1 and CDR2 are LGHDT and YNNKEL (reference sequence). V was trimmed by 0 bases and J by 5 bases, leaving 3 bases between them. CDR3 length: 12 residues. In the authors' workflow: Reference gene primer amplification gave nucleated cell count estimates. Some clones are missing from TCRdb's copy, which holds only in-frame ones; the method was immunoSEQ multiplex PCR. Clonal size and the V and J genes are those of that table, whereas D and trimming came from the DNA. The sample has approximately 73,000 clones, roughly nine tenths seen once. The chain uses TRBV3-1 (or the pseudogene TRBV3-2) and TRBJ2-3; D gene unclear. The source material was peripheral blood. The sequence was obtained from a woman between 55 and 75 years old with acute or convalescent COVID-19. Here the CDR3 DNA reads TGTGCCAGCAGCCAAGACAGAGATACGCAGTATTTT. This sequence encodes CASSQDRDTQYF.